Shown below are 10 T cell receptor beta chains from a single sample sequenced in a study of blood T cells in healthy people across ages. PCR was performed a second time for about 7 to 12 cycles using a sample-barcoded 5' primer and a J-beta primer mix. TCRdb reprocessed the 5' RACE reads via MiXCR and lists one record per CDR3 protein. This table has 650,000 to 800,000 distinct CDR3 sequences, approximately 48% appearing once. The material sequenced was blood. Receptors were obtained from a man in his 60s in good health.

V is TRBV10-2 and J is TRBJ1-1; no clear D gene. The CDR3 consists of 13 residues. Per germline, CDR1 WSHSY and CDR2 SAAADI. The V end lost 7 bases, the J end lost 4 bases, and 13 bases lay between the germline ends. The CDR3, as DNA: TGCGCCAGCATGAGGGATCGAAGCACTGAAGCTTTCTTT. Translated, it gives CASMRDRSTEAFF.

In its sample, this clonotype was seen a few times. J is TRBJ2-3 and V is TRBV12-3 or TRBV12-4; 9 bases match TRBD2. The CDR3 has 15 residues. V shed 3 bases and J 6 bases; nucleotides not matched to a gene: 7. The CDR3: CASSFRLAGSDTQYF. The CDR3 nucleotides are TGTGCCAGCAGTTTTCGCCTAGCGGGGTCGGATACGCAGTATTTT.

The chain joins TRBV12-3 or TRBV12-4 to TRBJ2-3; D might be TRBD2 (6 bases). The CDR3 is 16 residues long. The V end was cut by 5 bases, the J end by 1 base, with 16 bases between. The CDR3 nucleotides are TGTGCCAGCAGTCTGGGACTGAAGATACGCACAGATACGCAGTATTTT. The encoded protein is CASSLGLKIRTDTQYF.

The chain is built from TRBV5-4 and TRBJ2-1; D is possibly TRBD1 or TRBD2 (6 bases each). V was trimmed by 4 bases and J by 6 bases, leaving 23 bases between them. The CDR3 has 17 residues. The germline V gene encodes CDR1 SGHNT and CDR2 YYREEE (reference sequence). The CDR3: CASSGTLGGAFPNEQFF. The CDR3 region has the DNA TGTGCCAGCAGCGGTACACTGGGGGGCGCATTCCCCAATGAGCAGTTCTTC. Looking up the rest from reference TRBV5-4 and TRBJ2-1 gives the full variable domain: ETGVTQSPTHLIKTRGQQVTLRCSSQSGHNTVSWYQQALGQGPQFIFQYYREEENGRGNFPPRFSGLQFPNYSSELNVNALELDDSALYLCASSGTLGGAFPNEQFFGPGTRLTVL.

The CDR3 nucleotides read TGCAGTGCTAGAGTTTTGGAGTTTGGATCCTACGAGCAGTACTTC. Encoded protein: CSARVLEFGSYEQYF. The rearrangement joins TRBV20-1 to TRBJ2-7; no clear D gene. Germline V CDR1 and CDR2: DFQATT, SNEGSKA (reference sequence). V lost 1 base and J 1 base, leaving 14 bases between the germline ends. This CDR3 has 15 residues.

This sequence joins TRBV20-1 and TRBJ2-7; possible D gene TRBD2, 5 bases. Germline-derived CDR1 and CDR2 are DFQATT and SNEGSKA (reference sequence). The CDR3 consists of 11 residues. Trimming pared 4 bases from V and 2 bases from J, leaving 6 bases between. CDR3 amino acids: CSANGAYEQYF. CDR3 sequence (DNA): TGCAGTGCTAACGGGGCCTACGAGCAGTACTTC.

The rearrangement joins TRBV10-1 to TRBJ2-1, with 14 bases matching TRBD2. J lost 6 bases, V lost 5 bases, and 6 bases had no gene match. The CDR3 runs 16 residues. CDR1 is WNHNN and CDR2 is SYGVQD in the germline V gene (reference sequence). The CDR3 protein is CASSPGTSGGLNEQFF. CDR3 nucleotides: TGCGCCAGCAGTCCCGGGACTAGCGGGGGTCTCAATGAGCAGTTCTTC.

The rearrangement joins TRBV2 to TRBJ1-5, with D possibly matching TRBD1 (5 bases). The CDR3 is 14 amino acids. Germline values: CDR1 SNHLY, CDR2 FYNNEI. Trimming pared 1 base from V and 3 bases from J, leaving 7 bases between. In DNA form, the CDR3 reads TGTGCCAGCAGTGAAGGGGGCCCCAATCAGCCCCAGCATTTT. This encodes CASSEGGPNQPQHF.

This chain uses TRBV4-3 with TRBJ2-4; D may correspond to TRBD1 or TRBD2 (5 bases each). V was shortened by 0 bases and J by 2 bases, with 20 bases between the two germline ends. The germline V gene has CDR1 LGHNA and CDR2 YSLEER. The CDR3 totals 19 residues. The CDR3 loop reads CASSQDGGKGISTKNIQYF. The CDR3, as DNA: TGCGCCAGCAGCCAAGATGGGGGTAAGGGTATCTCGACCAAAAACATTCAGTACTTC.

This clonotype showed up just a few times. This chain links TRBV5-6 with TRBJ2-1, with 7 bases fitting TRBD1. Trimming at V came to 0 bases and at J to 1 base, leaving 4 bases not matched to a gene. CDR3 length equals 16 residues. In germline, CDR1 is SGHDT, CDR2 YYEEEE. Here the CDR3 reads CASSLVSGQSYNEQFF. CDR3 bases: TGTGCCAGCAGCTTGGTTTCGGGACAGTCCTACAATGAGCAGTTCTTC.